A selection of T cell receptor beta chains follows, all from one sample in a study of T cell repertoires in cytomegalovirus infection. Antigen specificity for these receptors is unknown. MiXCR was run by TCRdb on the reads, yielding one entry per CDR3 protein. Here the sample spans some 700,000 distinct CDR3 sequences, 33% being singletons. The sequenced sample was cultured PBMCs, obtained from culture after CMV antigen stimulation. These receptors all come from a human donor in good health (CMV status not recorded). Some clones in this sample may be carry-over from other donors' samples. The conserved cysteine and the conserved F or W are not part of the CDR3 here. Each record gives: V gene, clone size, J gene, CDR3 protein. Where a row states a size, it is once, few, many or the class of an expanded clone; other rows omit it.

TRBV19	few	TRBJ1-4	ASSPRAGTVNEKLF
TRBV20-1	.	TRBJ1-5	SARDRSNRDSQPQH
TRBV28	few	TRBJ2-5	ASSHGQGMETQY
TRBV7-2	many	TRBJ1-2	ASSSRPQGYT
TRBV4-1	.	TRBJ1-5	ASSQDRDRGDQPQH
TRBV27	.	TRBJ2-3	ASSPFEAGPTDTQY
TRBV19	.	TRBJ2-1	ASSERGLPAF
TRBV5-6	.	TRBJ2-7	ASSLAPGDYEQY
TRBV11-1	.	TRBJ2-6	ASSRRAELSGANVLT
TRBV19	.	TRBJ2-2	ASSIGFDGGTGELF
TRBV6-1	few	TRBJ2-3	ASRRTGGVADTQY
TRBV20-1	few	TRBJ2-1	SARPSGSYDEQF
TRBV7-2	many	TRBJ1-1	ASSVDVNTEAF
TRBV12-3/TRBV12-4	.	TRBJ2-1	ASSLGVAGGREQF
TRBV5-4	few	TRBJ2-7	ASRSSPLSYEQY
TRBV11-2	few	TRBJ2-3	ASSGSGDSSTDTQY
TRBV7-9	.	TRBJ1-5	ASSHGVSGNQPQH
TRBV6-2/TRBV6-3	once	TRBJ2-7	ASSLRRWSGRCV
TRBV20-1	few	TRBJ1-3	SAIGQGIANTIY
TRBV19	.	TRBJ2-5	ASSNLPGEGTQY
TRBV27	few	TRBJ2-2	ASTRGDANTGELF
TRBV7-2	many	TRBJ1-1	ASSLDGLGTEAF
TRBV5-5	few	TRBJ2-7	ASSADRVVW